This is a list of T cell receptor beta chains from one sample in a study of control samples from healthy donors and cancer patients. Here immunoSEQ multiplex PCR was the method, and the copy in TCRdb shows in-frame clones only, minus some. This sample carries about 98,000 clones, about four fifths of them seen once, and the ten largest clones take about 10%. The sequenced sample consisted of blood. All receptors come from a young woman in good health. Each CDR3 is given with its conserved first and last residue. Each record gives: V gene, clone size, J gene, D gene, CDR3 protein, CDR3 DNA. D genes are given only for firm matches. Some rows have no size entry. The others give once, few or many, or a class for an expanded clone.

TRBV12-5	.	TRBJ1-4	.	CASGPHVGGKLFF	TGTGCTAGTGGTCCCCACGTTGGGGGGAAACTGTTTTTT
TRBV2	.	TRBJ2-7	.	CASSDVYYEQYF	TGTGCCAGCAGTGACGTCTACTACGAGCAGTACTTC
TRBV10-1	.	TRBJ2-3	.	CASRANRGGSQYF	TGCGCCAGCAGAGCAAACAGGGGGGGATCGCAGTATTTT
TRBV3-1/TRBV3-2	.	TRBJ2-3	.	CASSQEENTQYF	TGTGCCAGCAGCCAAGAAGAGAATACGCAGTATTTT
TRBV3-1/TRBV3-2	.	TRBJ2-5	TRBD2	CASSAGLKETQYF	TGTGCCAGCAGCGCGGGACTAAAAGAGACCCAGTACTTC
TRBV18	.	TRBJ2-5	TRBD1	CASSPVPGQGQETQYF	TGTGCCAGCTCACCGGTCCCGGGACAGGGCCAAGAGACCCAGTACTTC
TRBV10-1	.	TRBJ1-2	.	CASSESRGAPFGYTF	TGCGCCAGCAGTGAGTCCAGGGGCGCTCCCTTTGGCTACACCTTC
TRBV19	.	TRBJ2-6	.	CASTPRASGANVLTF	TGTGCCAGTACTCCTCGGGCATCTGGGGCCAACGTCCTGACTTTC
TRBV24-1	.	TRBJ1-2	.	CATSDSDVYYGYTF	TGTGCCACCAGTGACTCCGACGTATACTATGGCTACACCTTC
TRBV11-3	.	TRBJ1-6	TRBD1	CASSLDGTVNSPLHF	TGTGCCAGCAGCTTAGATGGGACAGTGAATTCACCCCTCCACTTT
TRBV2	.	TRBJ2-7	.	CASSESGNVYEQYF	TGTGCCAGCAGTGAGTCAGGCAACGTCTACGAGCAGTACTTC
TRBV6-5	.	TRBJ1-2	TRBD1	CASKTSDRGYGYTF	TGTGCCAGCAAAACCTCGGACAGGGGCTATGGCTACACCTTC
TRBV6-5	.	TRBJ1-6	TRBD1	CASCSGQGYSPLHF	TGTGCCAGCTGTAGCGGACAGGGGTATTCACCCCTCCACTTT
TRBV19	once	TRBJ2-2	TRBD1	CASGEQGAWTGELFF	TGTGCCAGTGGAGAACAGGGGGCTTGGACCGGGGAGCTGTTTTTT
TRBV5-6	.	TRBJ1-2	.	CASSLMTLGANYGYTF	TGTGCCAGCAGCTTGATGACCCTGGGGGCTAACTATGGCTACACCTTC
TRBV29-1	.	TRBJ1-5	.	CSVKQGGSQPQHF	TGCAGCGTTAAACAGGGAGGGAGTCAGCCCCAGCATTTT
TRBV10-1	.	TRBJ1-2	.	CASSESGGHGYTF	TGCGCCAGCAGTGAGTCCGGAGGGCATGGCTACACCTTC
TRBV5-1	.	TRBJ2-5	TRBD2	CATTRGGGTQETQYF	TGCGCCACCACCCGGGGCGGGGGGACGCAAGAGACCCAGTACTTC